A single sample gave rise to the 22 T cell receptor beta chains below, sequenced in a study of T cell repertoires in cytomegalovirus infection. TCRdb independently ran MiXCR on the reads; one entry per CDR3 protein. Seen here are around 550,000 distinct CDR3 sequences, approximately 25% observed once, and the top ten hold 13%. The sequenced material came from PBMCs. The receptors were sampled from a human donor in good health (CMV status not recorded). Some clones in this sample may be carry-over from other donors' samples.

Remarks on this clonotype: A read error may account for a junction end that differs from germline. The V and J genes are TRBV7-6 and TRBJ1-1; D not resolved. Germline CDR1 and CDR2: SGHVS and FNYEAQ. This CDR3 is 15 amino acids long. In DNA form, the CDR3 reads TGTGCTAGCAGCCGGCTTTCAGGACTGAACACTGAAGCTTTCTTT. This translates into CASSRLSGLNTEAFF.

There are a few counts of this clonotype. The rearrangement joins TRBV19 to TRBJ1-5; D is uncertain. V lost 1 base and J 3 bases, leaving 10 bases between the germline ends. Germline-derived CDR1 and CDR2 are LNHDA and SQIVND (reference sequence). The CDR3 covers 15 residues. For the CDR3, the DNA is TGTGCCAGTAGTATAGTTAGCGGGCCCAATCAGCCCCAGCATTTT. It translates to CASSIVSGPNQPQHF.

This clonotype was seen more than once but under ten times. This rearrangement joins TRBV5-1 to TRBJ2-7; 7 nucleotides line up with TRBD1. The germline gives CDR1 SGHRS, CDR2 YFSETQ. V dropped 4 bases and J dropped 4; count of bases not matched to a gene: 11. The CDR3 extends over 15 amino acids. Written as DNA, the CDR3 is TGCGCCAGCAGCGATTCTGGGACAGTAATTTACGAGCAGTACTTC. Translated, it gives CASSDSGTVIYEQYF.

The chain has TRBV11-3 and TRBJ2-3, with 13 bases identical to TRBD2. In germline, CDR1 is SGHNT, CDR2 YENEEA. With V trimmed by 3 bases and J by 5 bases, 5 bases remained unmatched. CDR3 length equals 16 residues. The CDR3: CASSLAGTSGIDTQYF. DNA for the CDR3: TGTGCCAGCAGCTTGGCCGGGACTAGCGGGATAGATACGCAGTATTTT.

This clonotype was seen many times. The chain joins TRBV7-2 to TRBJ2-1, with D maybe TRBD1 (6 bases). With 1 base removed from V and 1 base from J, the gap between germline ends came to 14 bases. The germline CDR1 and CDR2 sequences are SGHTA and FQGNSA. The CDR3 is made up of 17 amino acids. CDR3 DNA: TGTGCCAGCAGCTTAGGGTCGGGCAGGGGATCCTACAATGAGCAGTTCTTC. It codes for CASSLGSGRGSYNEQFF. Full variable domain (remainder filled in from reference TRBV7-2 and TRBJ2-1): GAGVSQSPSNKVTEKGKDVELRCDPISGHTALYWYRQSLGQGLEFLIYFQGNSAPDKSGLPSDRFSAERTGGSVSTLTIQRTQQEDSAVYLCASSLGSGRGSYNEQFFGPGTRLTVL.

As to this clonotype: Because it lacks the conserved phenylalanine or tryptophan at the end, this CDR3 is likely a read error. The CDR3 nucleotides read TGTGCCAGCAGTTCGGACAGACAAAAACTGTTTTCT. Amino acids: CASSSDRQKLFS. The V call is TRBV2, the J call TRBJ1-4; D is possibly TRBD1 (6 bases). This CDR3 comprises 12 residues. Trimming left V 5 bases short and J 9 bases short, with 10 bases between. Germline V lookup: CDR1 SNHLY, CDR2 FYNNEI.

The CDR3 spells CASSLSGSGVYGYTF. The CDR3, as DNA: TGTGCCAGCAGCTTAAGTGGGTCCGGGGTCTATGGCTACACCTTC. This sequence joins TRBV7-3 and TRBJ1-2; D call uncertain. The CDR3 is made up of 15 amino acids. Per germline, CDR1 SGHTA and CDR2 FQGTGA. V lost 1 base and J 4 bases, leaving 13 bases between the germline ends.

The chain carries TRBV30 and TRBJ2-5; 13 nucleotides agree with TRBD2. J was trimmed by 3 bases and V by 0 bases; bases with no gene match: 1. CDR3 length: 15 residues. CDR1 is GTSNPN, CDR2 SVGIG, per germline (reference sequence). For the CDR3, the DNA is TGTGCCTGGAGTGTAGGACTAGCGGGAGAAGAGACCCAGTACTTC. Its protein product is CAWSVGLAGEETQYF. The variable domain in full, completed from reference TRBV30 and TRBJ2-5, reads SQTIHQWPATLVQPVGSPLSLECTVEGTSNPNLYWYRQAAGRGLQLLFYSVGIGQISSEVPQNLSASRPQDRQFILSSKKLLLSDSGFYLCAWSVGLAGEETQYFGPGTRLLVL.

This clonotype was observed a handful of times. The gene calls are TRBV12-3 or TRBV12-4 and TRBJ2-1; TRBD1 is a possible D gene (6 bases). This CDR3 is built from 12 residues. V was cut by 5 bases and J by 9 bases, with 11 bases left in between. The CDR3: CASSQRGSEQFF. The CDR3 DNA follows: TGTGCCAGCAGTCAAAGGGGGAGTGAGCAGTTCTTC.

The chain joins TRBV4-1 to TRBJ2-3; no definite D call. Germline V gives CDR1 MGHRA, CDR2 YSYEKL. Between the trimmed V and J ends, which lost 2 bases and 2 bases, there was a span of 11 bases. The CDR3 runs to 15 residues. CDR3: CASSQRRFTTDTQYF. As DNA, the CDR3 is TGCGCCAGCAGCCAAAGGCGGTTTACCACAGATACGCAGTATTTT.

This clonotype was recorded a few times. This chain links TRBV5-1 with TRBJ2-1; 12 bases line up with TRBD2. The CDR3 is 16 amino acids. The germline gives CDR1 SGHRS, CDR2 YFSETQ. After removal of 4 bases from V and 4 bases from J, the junction contained 6 bases not matched to a gene. The CDR3 DNA sequence: TGCGCCAGCAGCCCGGAAGGACTAGCGGGATACAATGAGCAGTTCTTC. Its translation: CASSPEGLAGYNEQFF.

This clonotype appeared a few times. CDR3 in DNA: TGTGCCACCAGCAGCATACTTGGACAGGCGAATAATTCACCCCTCCACTTT. This codes for CATSSILGQANNSPLHF. The chain links TRBV15 to TRBJ1-6, with TRBD1 identical over 7 bases. Unmatched junction bases numbered 10, after V lost 3 bases and J lost 5 bases. CDR1 and CDR2 from the germline V gene are LNHNV and YYDKDF (reference sequence). CDR3 size: 17 residues.

This clonotype was recorded a few times. V gene TRBV12-3 or TRBV12-4 combines with J gene TRBJ2-1, with TRBD2 matching over 8 bases. V lost 2 bases and J lost 3; bases outside the gene matches: 3. This CDR3 has 15 residues. The CDR3 region has the DNA TGTGCCAGCAGTTTAAATAGCGGGGTCTACAATGAGCAGTTCTTC. This gives the protein CASSLNSGVYNEQFF.

This clonotype has ten or more counts. This chain connects TRBV7-2 to TRBJ2-1; no clear D gene. Germline CDR1 SGHTA, CDR2 FQGNSA. Trimming left V 3 bases short and J 3 bases short, with 0 bases between. The CDR3 is 11 residues long. This chain's CDR3 is CASSFYNEQFF. In nucleotides, the CDR3 is TGTGCCAGCAGCTTCTACAATGAGCAGTTCTTC.

V is TRBV7-2 and J is TRBJ2-1, with D possibly matching TRBD2 (5 bases). The V gene lost 0 bases and the J gene lost 9 bases, with 9 bases spanning the gap. The CDR3 runs 13 residues. Germline lookup yields CDR1 SGHTA and CDR2 FQGNSA. The CDR3 coding sequence is TGTGCCAGCAGCTTAGCGGGAGATCTTGAGCAGTTCTTC. It codes for CASSLAGDLEQFF.

CDR3 residues: CASRVPGQPNTGELFF. The DNA of the CDR3 is TGTGCCAGCAGGGTACCGGGACAGCCGAACACCGGGGAGCTGTTTTTT. The chain links TRBV5-5 to TRBJ2-2, with 7 bases matching TRBD1. In germline, CDR1 is SGHKS, CDR2 YYEKEE (reference sequence). The V segment lost 5 bases and the J segment 0 bases; nucleotides outside the gene matches: 7. The CDR3 consists of 16 residues.

The V call is TRBV30, the J call TRBJ2-1; D is uncertain. CDR1 is GTSNPN and CDR2 is SVGIG in the germline V gene (reference sequence). The ends were cut back, 4 bases at V and 10 bases at J, with 14 bases in the middle. The CDR3 totals 12 residues. CDR3 protein: CAWNRATQEQFF. CDR3 nucleotides: TGTGCCTGGAACCGGGCCACACAAGAGCAGTTCTTC.

This clonotype came up many times. This chain joins TRBV7-6 and TRBJ2-1, with 7 bases identical to TRBD1. V shed 2 bases, J shed 7 bases, and the junction held 8 bases outside the gene matches. CDR1 is SGHVS and CDR2 is FNYEAQ in the germline V gene. The CDR3 extends over 15 amino acids. CDR3 loop: CASSLRDRTTNEQFF. In DNA form, the CDR3 reads TGTGCCAGCAGCTTAAGGGACAGAACTACGAATGAGCAGTTCTTC.

The sample holds a few counts of this clonotype. CDR3 DNA sequence: TGTGCCAGCAGTGAACTACCCGGGAAGGGCGACAATGAGCAGTTCTTC. Amino acid sequence: CASSELPGKGDNEQFF. The chain combines TRBV25-1 with TRBJ2-1; D might be TRBD2 (5 bases). Germline-derived CDR1 and CDR2 are MGHDK and SYGVNS. The CDR3 is made up of 16 amino acids. V lost 2 bases and J 5 bases, leaving 16 bases between the germline ends.

This clonotype was counted ten times or more. Its ends do not fully match the called genes, so a read error is possible. The chain combines TRBV7-9 with TRBJ1-2; a possible D gene is TRBD1 (6 bases). Germline values: CDR1 SEHNR, CDR2 FQNEAQ (reference sequence). CDR3 length: 15 amino acids. The CDR3 is CASSLAWTANYGYTF. In nucleotides, the CDR3 is TGTGCCAGCAGCCTAGCTTGGACAGCTAACTATGGCTACACCTTC.

This clonotype was seen ten or more times. The V gene is TRBV7-2, the J gene TRBJ2-5; TRBD2 matches 13 bases. The CDR3 runs 20 residues. Looked up from germline, CDR1 is SGHTA and CDR2 is FQGNSA. Trimming removed 5 bases from V and 4 bases from J; junction bases left unmatched: 19. The CDR3, as DNA: TGTGCCAGCAGCCGAAGGACTAGCGGGAGAATACACCTTTTGGGAGAGACCCAGTACTTC. Amino acids: CASSRRTSGRIHLLGETQYF.

The chain carries TRBV5-1 and TRBJ2-3; TRBD2 agrees at 10 bases. The V and J ends lost 0 bases and 0 bases, in that order; junction bases with no gene match: 7. CDR3 length: 18 residues. Germline V CDR1 and CDR2: SGHRS, YFSETQ. The CDR3: CASSLGTSGTHSTDTQYF. The CDR3, as DNA: TGCGCCAGCAGCTTGGGGACTAGCGGAACCCATAGCACAGATACGCAGTATTTT.